This TCR beta chain appears in the sequencing data of a study of blood T cell repertoires in COVID-19. Study in general: COVID-19 samples, acute and convalescent, were from the United States, Italy and Spain. PBMCs, B-cell-depleted T cells, or T cells were the source of the cDNA or gDNA that made up the material.

The CDR3 has 13 amino acids. Trimming removed 2 bases at V and 7 bases at J, with 11 bases between. Source study methods: Reference gene primer amplification yielded estimated nucleated cell counts. Using immunoSEQ multiplex PCR, the repertoire was profiled, and TCRdb retains in-frame clones only, with some absent. V and J calls and clone size are given by that table; D and trimming were obtained from the DNA. The data contain some 150,000 clones, around 83% of them singletons. This rearrangement joins TRBV12-3 or TRBV12-4 to TRBJ1-1, with D possibly being TRBD1 (6 bases). Material for sequencing was peripheral blood. This sequence originates from a woman aged 45-59 years with acute or convalescent COVID-19. The chain's CDR3 is CASSLKGGVEAFF. DNA of the CDR3: TGTGCCAGCAGTTTAAAGGGGGGGGTTGAAGCTTTCTTT.